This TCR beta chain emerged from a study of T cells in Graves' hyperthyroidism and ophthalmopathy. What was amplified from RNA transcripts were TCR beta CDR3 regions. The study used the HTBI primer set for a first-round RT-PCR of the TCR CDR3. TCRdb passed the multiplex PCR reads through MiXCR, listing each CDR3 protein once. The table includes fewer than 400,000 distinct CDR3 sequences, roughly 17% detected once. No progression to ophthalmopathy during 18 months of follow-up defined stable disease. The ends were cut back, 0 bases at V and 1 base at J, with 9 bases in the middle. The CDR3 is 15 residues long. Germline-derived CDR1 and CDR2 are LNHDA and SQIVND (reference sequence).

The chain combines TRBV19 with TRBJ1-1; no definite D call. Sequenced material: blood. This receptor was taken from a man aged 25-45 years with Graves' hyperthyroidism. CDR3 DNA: TGTGCCAGTAGTATAGATGGATCAACGAACACTGAAGCTTTCTTT. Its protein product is CASSIDGSTNTEAFF.